This T cell receptor (beta chain) was observed in a study of cytomegalovirus exposure and HLA in healthy donors. Study as a whole: Later, an analysis reported that the roughly 120 validation repertoires had used the same platform as the roughly 720 first-cohort repertoires. Study observations and caveats: As confirmed in vitro, a few CMV-associated chains were specific for CMV antigens. Reports showed the classifier diagnosing cytomegalovirus status with high specificity and sensitivity. The listing of some 170 TCR beta chains classed them as cytomegalovirus-associated.

CDR3 length: 12 amino acids. Germline loops: CDR1 SGHRS, CDR2 YFSETQ. Trimming removed 1 base from V and 6 bases from J, with 8 bases in between. Here immunoSEQ multiplex PCR was the method, and the copy in TCRdb shows in-frame clones only, minus some. In the table there are 130,000 or so clones, approximately 92% of which are singletons. Note on this clone: Its antigen remains unidentified.

The chain uses TRBV5-1 and TRBJ2-7; D unresolved. The sequenced material came from PBMCs. The receptor's source is a woman younger than 35 in good health and CMV-seropositive. The CDR3 reads CASSLRATEQYF. The CDR3 nucleotides are TGCGCCAGCAGCTTGAGAGCGACCGAGCAGTACTTC.